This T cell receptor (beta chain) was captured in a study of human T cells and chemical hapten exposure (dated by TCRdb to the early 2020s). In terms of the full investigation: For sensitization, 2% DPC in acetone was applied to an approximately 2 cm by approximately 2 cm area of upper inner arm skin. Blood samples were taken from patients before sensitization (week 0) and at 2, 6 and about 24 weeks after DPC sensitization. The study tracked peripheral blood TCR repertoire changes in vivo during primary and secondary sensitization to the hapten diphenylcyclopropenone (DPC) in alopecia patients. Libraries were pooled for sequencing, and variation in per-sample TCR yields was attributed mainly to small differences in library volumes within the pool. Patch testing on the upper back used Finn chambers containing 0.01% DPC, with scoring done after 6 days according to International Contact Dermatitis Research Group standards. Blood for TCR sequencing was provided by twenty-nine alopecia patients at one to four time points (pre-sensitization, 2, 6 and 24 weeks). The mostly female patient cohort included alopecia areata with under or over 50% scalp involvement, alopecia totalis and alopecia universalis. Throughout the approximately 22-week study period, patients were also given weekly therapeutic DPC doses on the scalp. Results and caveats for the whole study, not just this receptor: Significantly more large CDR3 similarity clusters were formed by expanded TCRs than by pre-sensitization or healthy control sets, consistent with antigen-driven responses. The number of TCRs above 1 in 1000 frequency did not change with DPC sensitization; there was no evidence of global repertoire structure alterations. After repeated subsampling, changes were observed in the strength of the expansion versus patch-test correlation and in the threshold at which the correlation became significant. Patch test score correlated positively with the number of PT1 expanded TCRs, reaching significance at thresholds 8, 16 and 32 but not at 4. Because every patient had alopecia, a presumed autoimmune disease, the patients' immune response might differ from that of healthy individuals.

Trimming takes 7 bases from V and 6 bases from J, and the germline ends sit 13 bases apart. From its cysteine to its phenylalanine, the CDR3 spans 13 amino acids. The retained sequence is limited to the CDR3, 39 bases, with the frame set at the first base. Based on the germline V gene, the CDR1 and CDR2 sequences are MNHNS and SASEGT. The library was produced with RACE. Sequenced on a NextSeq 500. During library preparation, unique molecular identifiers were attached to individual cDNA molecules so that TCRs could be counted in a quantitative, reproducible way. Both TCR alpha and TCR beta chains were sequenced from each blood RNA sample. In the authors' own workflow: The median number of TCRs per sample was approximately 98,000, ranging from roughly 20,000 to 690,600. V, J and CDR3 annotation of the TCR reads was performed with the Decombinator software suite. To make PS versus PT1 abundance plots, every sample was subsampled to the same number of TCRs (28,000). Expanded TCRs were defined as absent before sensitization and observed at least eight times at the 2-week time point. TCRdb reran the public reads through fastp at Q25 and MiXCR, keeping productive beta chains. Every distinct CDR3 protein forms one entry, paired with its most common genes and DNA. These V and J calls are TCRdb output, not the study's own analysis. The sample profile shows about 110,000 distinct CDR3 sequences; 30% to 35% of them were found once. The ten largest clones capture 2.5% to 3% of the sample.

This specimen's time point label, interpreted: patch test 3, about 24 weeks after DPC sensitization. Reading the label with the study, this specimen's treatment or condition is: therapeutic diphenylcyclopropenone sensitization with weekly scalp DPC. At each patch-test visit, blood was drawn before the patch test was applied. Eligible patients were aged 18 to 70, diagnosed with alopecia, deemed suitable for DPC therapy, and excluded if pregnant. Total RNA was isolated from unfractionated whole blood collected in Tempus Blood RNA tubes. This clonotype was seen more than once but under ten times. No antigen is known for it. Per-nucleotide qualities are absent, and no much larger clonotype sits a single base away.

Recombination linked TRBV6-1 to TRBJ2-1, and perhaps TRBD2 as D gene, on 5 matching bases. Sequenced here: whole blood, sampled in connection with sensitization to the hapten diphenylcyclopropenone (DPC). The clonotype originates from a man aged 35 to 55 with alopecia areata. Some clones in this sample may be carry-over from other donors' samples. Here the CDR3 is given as CASIKMGANEQFF. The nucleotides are TGTGCCAGCATCAAAATGGGAGCCAATGAGCAGTTCTTC.